One and the same sample provided the 3 T cell receptor beta chains below, sequenced in a study of naive and memory T cell subsets. Ligated cDNA underwent four rounds of PCR with nested alpha and beta constant region primers and SP2. Each CDR3 protein gets one entry after TCRdb re-called the UMI-ligation and nested PCR reads with MiXCR. The data show approximately 37,000 distinct CDR3 sequences, roughly 9.6% seen once. Treatment reported: skin biopsy from PPD injection site in Mantoux-positive individual. An oligonucleotide containing a UMI was ligated to the 3' end of TCR cDNA. This specimen was skin, taken from a tuberculin skin test site. All receptors come from an adult in good health.

Ten or more counts support this clonotype. V usage is TRBV12-3 or TRBV12-4 and J usage is TRBJ2-1; D gene ambiguous. V lost 1 base and J 10 bases, leaving 5 bases between the germline ends. The CDR3 is 11 amino acids. The CDR3 DNA reads TGTGCCAGCAGTTTAGAAAGGGAGCAGTTCTTC. It is translated as CASSLEREQFF.

This clonotype was recorded many times. V usage is TRBV12-3 or TRBV12-4 and J usage is TRBJ1-4, with D possibly matching TRBD1 (6 bases). The V and J ends lost 5 bases and 5 bases respectively, with 12 bases between them. This CDR3 has 14 residues. The CDR3 sequence: CASSRDTENEKLFF. The CDR3 DNA reads TGTGCCAGCAGTAGGGACACTGAGAATGAAAAACTGTTTTTT.

In this sample, this clonotype turned up many times. The gene calls are TRBV7-3 and TRBJ2-3, with TRBD2 identical over 7 bases. J gave up 2 bases and V 6 bases, and 8 bases lay outside the gene matches. From germline, CDR1 is SGHTA and CDR2 FQGTGA. The CDR3 is 15 amino acids. In DNA, the CDR3 is TGTGCCAGCAGATTCGGGACTACCTTCACAGATACGCAGTATTTT. It specifies CASRFGTTFTDTQYF.